This TCR beta chain was sequenced in a study of human T cells and chemical hapten exposure. The time point: patch test 3, about 24 weeks after DPC sensitization. Treatment of the sample: therapeutic diphenylcyclopropenone sensitization with weekly scalp DPC. Total RNA came from unfractionated whole blood. CDR1 MDHEN and CDR2 SYDVKM come from the germline V gene. This CDR3 comprises 13 residues. V shed 3 bases and J shed 7 bases, with 12 bases lying between them. TCRdb independently ran MiXCR on the RACE reads; one entry per CDR3 protein. The sample has about 39,000 distinct CDR3 sequences, 10% to 15% seen once. This clonotype came up a few times.

This TCR was sampled from a woman in her 40s with alopecia areata. Some clones in this sample may be carry-over from other donors' samples. Sample: whole blood, taken in connection with sensitization to the hapten diphenylcyclopropenone (DPC). The V gene is TRBV28, the J gene TRBJ1-1, with D possibly matching TRBD1 (5 bases). CDR3 sequence reads: CASSFPQDREAFF. The CDR3 region has the DNA TGTGCCAGCAGTTTCCCACAGGACCGTGAAGCTTTCTTT.